Presented here are 9 T cell receptor beta chains from one specimen sequenced in a study of vaccination effects on CD4 cells after COVID-19. No cognate antigen is known for these TCRs. Libraries were prepared by immunoSEQ multiplex PCR; TCRdb keeps only in-frame clonotypes and omits some of them. This repertoire shows roughly 41,000 clones, roughly 70% found once; its top ten account for 26%. After expansion with viral peptide pools in the ViraFEST assay, antigen-specific CD4+ T cells were sequenced. CD4+ T cell isolation took place after less than 13 days of culture. None of the vaccinated had previously contracted SARS-CoV-2, and their nucleocapsid antibodies tested negative. Sequences were derived from CD4+ T cells from PBMCs cultured with HCoV-OC43 spike peptides, sampled before COVID-19 vaccination. The subset is: HCoV-OC43 spike overlapping peptide pool stimulation. The receptors here all came from a human donor who received a COVID-19 vaccine.

The CDR3: CSANLWDGTEAFF. The CDR3 nucleotides read TGCAGCGCGAACCTATGGGACGGAACTGAAGCTTTCTTT. V and J are TRBV29-1 and TRBJ1-1; D is perhaps TRBD1 (5 bases). V gave up 7 bases and J gave up 5 bases, with 17 bases separating them. Germline V gives CDR1 SQVTM, CDR2 ANQGSEA. The CDR3 has 13 residues.

The sample holds one count of this clone. The V gene is TRBV2, the J gene TRBJ2-4, with D hard to call. The length of the CDR3 is 15 residues. Germline assignment: CDR1 SNHLY and CDR2 FYNNEI. Trimming shortened V by 5 bases and J by 0 bases, and 11 bases separated the two germline ends. The CDR3 sequence is CASSPRGPAKNIQYF. In DNA form, the CDR3 reads TGTGCCAGCAGTCCCCGCGGCCCAGCCAAAAACATTCAGTACTTC.

The chain is built from TRBV3-1 (or the pseudogene TRBV3-2) and TRBJ2-3, with D hard to call. The germline CDR1 and CDR2 sequences are LGHDT and YNNKEL (reference sequence). This CDR3 contains 15 residues. Trimming left V 1 base short and J 4 bases short, with 12 bases between. CDR3 DNA sequence: TGTGCCAGCAGCCAAGCGGAAACGGGCGCAGATACGCAGTATTTT. Translation: CASSQAETGADTQYF.

The V call is TRBV6-5, the J call TRBJ1-5; no definite D call. Per germline, CDR1 MNHEY and CDR2 SVGAGI. This CDR3 spans 15 amino acids. V lost 8 bases to trimming and J lost 0 bases, with 14 bases between them. The DNA of the CDR3 is TGTGCCAGCGGACGCGTCGGTTATAGCAATCAGCCCCAGCATTTT. Protein product: CASGRVGYSNQPQHF.

This chain connects TRBV3-1 (or the pseudogene TRBV3-2) to TRBJ1-2; maybe TRBD1 (6 bases). V was shortened by 4 bases and J by 5 bases, with 11 bases between the two germline ends. The CDR3 length is 13 residues. Germline V CDR1 and CDR2: LGHDT, YNNKEL (reference sequence). CDR3 DNA sequence: TGTGCCAGCAGCCTGGGACATACTTATGGCTACACCTTC. Translated, it gives CASSLGHTYGYTF.

This clone has more than one count but fewer than ten. The chain joins TRBV3-1 (or the pseudogene TRBV3-2) to TRBJ1-3; D unresolved. Trimming took 2 bases from V and 4 from J, leaving 6 bases between them. This CDR3 region has 13 residues. Looked up from germline, CDR1 is LGHDT and CDR2 is YNNKEL (reference sequence). CDR3 DNA sequence: TGTGCCAGCAGCCAAACGGTGGGAAACACCATATATTTT. It yields the protein CASSQTVGNTIYF.

The chain joins TRBV28 to TRBJ2-1, with 7 positions matching TRBD2. This CDR3 contains 15 residues. Germline-derived CDR1 and CDR2 are MDHEN and SYDVKM. V dropped 5 bases and J dropped 3; count of bases not matched to a gene: 7. For the CDR3, the DNA is TGTGCCAGCAGTGCCCAAAGCGGGATCTACAATGAGCAGTTCTTC. It is translated as CASSAQSGIYNEQFF.

The DNA of the CDR3 is TGTGCCAGCAGCTTGGATGTAACGGGGCCTCAAGAGACCCAGTACTTC. Protein: CASSLDVTGPQETQYF. This chain connects TRBV5-4 to TRBJ2-5; D assignment may be TRBD1 or TRBD2 (5 bases each). Germline loops: CDR1 SGHNT, CDR2 YYREEE (reference sequence). With 0 bases removed from V and 2 bases from J, the gap between germline ends came to 14 bases. The CDR3 totals 16 residues.

This chain uses TRBV19 with TRBJ2-6, with D unresolved. The ends were cut back, 5 bases at V and 0 bases at J, with 5 bases in the middle. This CDR3 spans 14 amino acids. Germline CDR1 reads LNHDA; CDR2 reads SQIVND (reference sequence). CDR3 nucleotides: TGTGCCAGTAGTTGGGGCTCTGGGGCCAACGTCCTGACTTTC. It encodes CASSWGSGANVLTF. Based on the CDR3 plus reference TRBV19 and TRBJ2-6, the full variable domain is DGGITQSPKYLFRKEGQNVTLSCEQNLNHDAMYWYRQDPGQGLRLIYYSQIVNDFQKGDIAEGYSVSREKKESFPLTVTSAQKNPTAFYLCASSWGSGANVLTFGAGSRLTVL.